This TCR beta chain was sequenced for a study of blood T cell repertoires in COVID-19. In the study overall: The origin of the acute and convalescent COVID-19 samples was the United States, Italy and Spain. Sources were T cells, B-cell-depleted T cells, or PBMCs; the material itself was cDNA or gDNA.

Method: immunoSEQ multiplex PCR; TCRdb's copy keeps in-frame clones and lacks some. The profile covers around 470,000 clones, with 75% to 90% appearing a single time and around 0.92% taken by the ten largest. This clone was seen just once. Unmatched junction bases numbered 5, after V lost 3 bases and J lost 3 bases. CDR3 length equals 16 residues. Germline CDR1 and CDR2: DFQATT and SNEGSKA (reference sequence). Followed longitudinally, the Seattle patients had been enrolled during active infection. Sequenced material: peripheral blood. The sequence was obtained from a man younger than 30 with COVID-19, enrolled during active disease. V is TRBV20-1 and J is TRBJ2-1, with 13 positions matching TRBD2. The CDR3 DNA reads TGCAGTGCTAGTATACTAGCGGGAGGGTTCTACAATGAGCAGTTCTTC. It yields the protein CSASILAGGFYNEQFF.